The 22 T cell receptor beta chains below all came from one sample that was sequenced in a study of CD8+CD57+ T cells in acquired aplastic anemia. TCR beta VDJ and CDR3 were profiled, and genomic DNA was the template. TCRdb re-derived calls from the reads in MiXCR, one entry per CDR3 protein. The sample lists around 210,000 distinct CDR3 sequences; 55% to 65% were seen once. Previously, flow cytometry had revealed CD8+CD57+ cell expansion in the patients chosen for sequencing. Material: sorted CD4+, CD8+, or CD8+CD57+ T cells (not recorded which) from PBMCs. The receptor source for this set is a human donor with aplastic anemia.

V gene TRBV19 combines with J gene TRBJ1-1; a weak D match, TRBD1 (6 bases). V dropped 4 bases and J dropped 7 bases, with 13 bases sitting between them. This CDR3 has 13 amino acids. Germline assignment: CDR1 LNHDA and CDR2 SQIVND (reference sequence). DNA of the CDR3: TGTGCCAGTAGTAAGGGGGGGGCCTATGAAGCTTTCTTT. Amino acids: CASSKGGAYEAFF.

V gene TRBV9 combines with J gene TRBJ1-1; 10 positions match TRBD1. Germline values: CDR1 SGDLS, CDR2 YYNGEE. The V and J ends lost 3 bases and 6 bases, in that order; junction bases with no gene match: 5. This CDR3 has 14 residues. The CDR3 DNA reads as TGTGCCAGCAGCGGGAGACAGGGGGCGGCTGAAGCTTTCTTT. Translated: CASSGRQGAAEAFF. Drawing the rest from reference TRBV9 and TRBJ1-1, the complete variable domain is DSGVTQTPKHLITATGQRVTLRCSPRSGDLSVYWYQQSLDQGLQFLIQYYNGEERAKGNILERFSAQQFPDLHSELNLSSLELGDSALYFCASSGRQGAAEAFFGQGTRLTVV.

This rearrangement joins TRBV12-3 or TRBV12-4 to TRBJ2-5, with D possibly TRBD2 on 5 matching bases. The germline V and J ends were trimmed by 8 bases and 4 bases, with 14 bases remaining between them. The CDR3 extends over 13 amino acids. The CDR3 DNA follows: TGTGCCAGCTGTACCTGGGCGGGAGAGACCCAGTACTTC. The encoded protein is CASCTWAGETQYF.

This clonotype was counted ten times or more. The V and J genes are TRBV13 and TRBJ2-5; D remains ambiguous. CDR3 length: 13 amino acids. Trimming shortened V by 3 bases and J by 1 base, and 6 bases separated the two germline ends. From germline, CDR1 is PRHDT and CDR2 FYEKMQ (reference sequence). CDR3 amino acids: CASSLGSQETQYF. The CDR3 DNA follows: TGTGCCAGCAGCTTGGGCTCCCAAGAGACCCAGTACTTC.

The rearrangement uses TRBV10-3 and TRBJ2-7; a possible D gene is TRBD2 (6 bases). This CDR3 spans 16 amino acids. Germline V gives CDR1 ENHRY, CDR2 SYGVKD. The V end was cut by 8 bases, the J end by 0 bases, with 20 bases between. In DNA, the CDR3 is TGTGCCATCGGAAGGCTAGCGCTTGGTAGCTCCTACGAGCAGTACTTC. Its protein product is CAIGRLALGSSYEQYF.

The chain uses TRBV19 and TRBJ2-7; D might be TRBD1 (7 bases). CDR3 size: 15 residues. Trimming shortened V by 5 bases and J by 2 bases, and 16 bases separated the two germline ends. Germline lookup yields CDR1 LNHDA and CDR2 SQIVND (reference sequence). The CDR3 is CASSPSGGGAYEQYF. The CDR3 DNA follows: TGTGCCAGTAGTCCCTCAGGAGGGGGCGCCTACGAGCAGTACTTC.

This clonotype was found a few times. The genes are TRBV10-3 and TRBJ2-1; D is ambiguous. This CDR3 has 15 amino acids. Germline values: CDR1 ENHRY, CDR2 SYGVKD. Deletions cut 3 bases from V and 5 bases from J, with 14 bases between. CDR3 sequence: CAISDFGQDHNEQFF. CDR3 nucleotide sequence: TGTGCCATCAGTGATTTCGGTCAGGATCACAATGAGCAGTTCTTC.

V is TRBV7-8 and J is TRBJ2-5; the match to TRBD2 covers 14 bases. Germline assignment: CDR1 SGHVS and CDR2 FQNEAQ. There are 19 residues in the CDR3. The junction had 13 bases not matched to a gene; V was cut back by 2 bases and J by 5 bases. CDR3 in amino acids: CASSLRVGLAGGRGETQYF. CDR3 coding DNA: TGTGCCAGCAGCTTACGAGTCGGACTAGCGGGAGGTCGCGGGGAGACCCAGTACTTC. Looking up the rest from reference TRBV7-8 and TRBJ2-5 gives the full variable domain: GAGVSQSPRYKVAKRGQDVALRCDPISGHVSLFWYQQALGQGPEFLTYFQNEAQLDKSGLPSDRFFAERPEGSVSTLKIQRTQQEDSAVYLCASSLRVGLAGGRGETQYFGPGTRLLVL.

About this clonotype: At one boundary the junction diverges from the germline segment, which might be a read error. The rearrangement links TRBV20-1 to TRBJ2-1, with a weak D call TRBD2 (6 bases). Per germline, CDR1 DFQATT and CDR2 SNEGSKA (reference sequence). This CDR3 has 17 residues. The CDR3 coding sequence is TGCAGTGCCAGAGATGATGTTACGGGACTGAACTACAATGAGCAGTTCTTC. It codes for CSARDDVTGLNYNEQFF.

Turning to this clonotype: The germline gene is not matched at one end of the junction; a read error may be the cause. The V and J genes are TRBV2 and TRBJ2-5, with a possible D match to TRBD1 (8 bases). This CDR3 contains 14 residues. Per the germline V gene, CDR1 is SNHLY and CDR2 is FYNNEI. CDR3 DNA sequence: TGTGCCAGCAGGGACCGGACAGGGCGGGAGACCCGGTACTTC. Its translation is CASRDRTGRETRYF.

V and J are TRBV2 and TRBJ2-1, with a tentative D call TRBD2 (5 bases). V lost 6 bases and J lost 2, with 14 bases in between. CDR3 length: 15 residues. Per the germline V gene, CDR1 is SNHLY and CDR2 is FYNNEI. The chain's CDR3 is CASSMDSITYNEQFF. CDR3 coding DNA: TGTGCCAGCAGCATGGACTCTATTACCTACAATGAGCAGTTCTTC.

This clonotype occurred a few times. This chain joins TRBV29-1 and TRBJ2-7, with 8 bases that match TRBD2. The length of the CDR3 is 14 residues. Unmatched junction bases numbered 9, after V lost 7 bases and J lost 1 base. Germline CDR1 reads SQVTM; CDR2 reads ANQGSEA. CDR3 DNA sequence: TGCAGCGCAACCCTAGCGGGCCTATCCTACGAGCAGTACTTC. As protein: CSATLAGLSYEQYF.

The table lists this clonotype with many counts. The chain links TRBV12-3 or TRBV12-4 to TRBJ2-1; D is undetermined. The CDR3 loop spans 12 amino acids. V was trimmed by 6 bases and J by 2 bases, leaving 5 bases between them. The CDR3 is CASSLTYNEQFF. In DNA form, the CDR3 reads TGTGCCAGCAGCCTCACCTACAATGAGCAGTTCTTC.

This clonotype was counted once. The CDR3 protein is CASSTRTQENYEQYF. The CDR3 bases are TGTGCCAGCAGCACCAGGACCCAAGAAAACTACGAGCAGTACTTC. This chain uses TRBV7-8 with TRBJ2-7; no clear D. The CDR3 length is 15 residues. V was trimmed by 5 bases and J by 3 bases, leaving 17 bases between them. Germline V gene lookup returns CDR1 SGHVS and CDR2 FQNEAQ.

V and J are TRBV10-3 and TRBJ2-3, with 8 bases matching TRBD1. Germline lookup yields CDR1 ENHRY and CDR2 SYGVKD. The CDR3 is 15 residues long. V was pared by 10 bases and J by 2 bases, with 11 bases of the junction left unmatched. In nucleotides, the CDR3 is TGTGCCACGCGACCAGGGGGCTCCCCCACAGATACGCAGTATTTT. Translated, it gives CATRPGGSPTDTQYF.

This clonotype has just one count. The chain recombines TRBV2 with TRBJ1-1, with D uncertain. V was pared by 5 bases and J by 6 bases, with 7 bases between. CDR1 is SNHLY, CDR2 FYNNEI, per germline. This CDR3 contains 11 residues. As DNA, the CDR3 is TGTGCCAGCAGTTTTGGACCTGAAGCTTTCTTT. Encoded protein: CASSFGPEAFF.

The chain has TRBV27 and TRBJ1-6; 8 bases are a match to TRBD1. Germline V gene lookup returns CDR1 MNHEY and CDR2 SMNVEV (reference sequence). The CDR3 contains 14 residues. The J segment lost 7 bases and the V segment lost 5 bases, leaving 4 bases of the junction unmatched. CDR3 protein: CASSAGGGNSPLHF. In nucleotides, the CDR3 is TGTGCCAGCAGTGCAGGGGGCGGGAATTCACCCCTCCACTTT.

This chain joins TRBV6-6 and TRBJ1-1; D not certain. In germline, CDR1 is MNHNY, CDR2 SVGAGI (reference sequence). The CDR3 runs to 14 residues. The V and J ends lost 0 bases and 3 bases respectively, with 8 bases between them. In DNA, the CDR3 is TGTGCCAGCAGTTACTCGCCAAGGGACACTGAAGCTTTCTTT. Translated: CASSYSPRDTEAFF.

This clonotype has more than one count but fewer than ten. The V call is TRBV25-1, the J call TRBJ2-1, with D perhaps matching TRBD2 (6 bases). The CDR3 has 15 residues. V was trimmed by 1 base and J by 6 bases, leaving 13 bases between them. The germline CDR1 and CDR2 sequences are MGHDK and SYGVNS. The CDR3 sequence: CASSEWRTTSNEQFF. CDR3 nucleotides: TGTGCCAGCAGTGAATGGAGGACTACAAGCAATGAGCAGTTCTTC.

This clonotype is a singleton in its sample. This chain links TRBV12-3 or TRBV12-4 with TRBJ2-3; the D is unclear. The CDR3 contains 12 residues. V lost 5 bases and J lost 8, with 11 bases in between. The CDR3 protein is CASSPSLLTQYF. The CDR3 DNA sequence: TGTGCCAGCAGTCCCTCCCTCCTTACGCAGTATTTT.

The chain has TRBV20-1 and TRBJ1-2, with TRBD1 matching over 8 bases. The germline gives CDR1 DFQATT, CDR2 SNEGSKA (reference sequence). J gave up 7 bases and V 0 bases, and 4 bases lay outside the gene matches. The length of the CDR3 is 13 residues. CDR3 DNA: TGCAGTGCTAGAGATAGCAGGGGGCCTGGCTACACCTTC. This gives the protein CSARDSRGPGYTF.

The V call is TRBV20-1, the J call TRBJ1-1; 8 nucleotides align to TRBD1. Looked up from germline, CDR1 is DFQATT and CDR2 is SNEGSKA (reference sequence). With V trimmed by 4 bases and J by 10 bases, 11 bases remained unmatched. The CDR3 covers 13 residues. CDR3 DNA: TGCAGTGCTAAAGACAGGGGTCTTCCTGGAGCTTTCTTT. It encodes CSAKDRGLPGAFF.